Listed here are 14 T cell receptor beta chains from one sample, sequenced in a study of molecular identifiers for immune sequencing clone quantification (dated by TCRdb to the late 2010s). The library was obtained by PCR. Sequencing was performed on an Illumina HiSeq 4000. Clones were called with MiXCR by TCRdb after fastp trimmed the public reads at Q25, and only in-frame beta chains were retained. Entries that share a CDR3 protein sequence are merged under the most common genes and DNA. Present in this sample are some 59,000 distinct CDR3 sequences, 20% to 25% of which were seen just once. About 2% of the sample belongs to the ten largest clones. The sequenced sample was naive CD8+ T cells from blood, with Jurkat cell RNA spiked in. Reading the label with the study, this specimen's cell subset or site is: FACS-sorted CD8+CD4-CCR7+CD45RA+ naive T cells. These receptors were collected from a human donor in good health. Some libraries in this study had Jurkat cell RNA spiked in.

Many counts were recorded for this clonotype. This chain links TRBV6-5 with TRBJ2-7; D is ambiguous. This CDR3 region has 13 residues. The V and J ends lost 0 bases and 5 bases respectively, with 8 bases between them. Germline V gene data show CDR1 as MNHEY and CDR2 as SVGAGI. CDR3: CASSYSKGNEQYF. In nucleotides, the CDR3 is TGTGCCAGCAGTTACTCGAAAGGGAACGAGCAGTACTTC.

With respect to this clonotype: A much more abundant neighbour one base away suggests this may be a read error. The chain links TRBV15 to TRBJ1-1; D is possibly TRBD1 (6 bases). CDR1 and CDR2 from the germline V gene are LNHNV and YYDKDF (reference sequence). CDR3 size: 15 residues. V dropped 5 bases and J dropped 0 bases, with 13 bases sitting between them. CDR3 protein: CATSGGRHMNTEAFF. CDR3 nucleotides: TGTGCCACCAGCGGGGGCAGACACATGAACACTGAAGCTTTCTTT.

The sample holds many counts of this clonotype. The chain recombines TRBV20-1 with TRBJ2-6; D perhaps matches TRBD1 (6 bases). The CDR3 runs to 17 residues. From germline, CDR1 is DFQATT and CDR2 SNEGSKA (reference sequence). The ends were cut back, 1 base at V and 2 bases at J, with 15 bases in the middle. CDR3 in amino acids: CSARASDRITGANVLTF. Written as DNA, the CDR3 is TGCAGTGCTAGAGCTTCAGACAGGATAACTGGGGCCAACGTCCTGACTTTC.

This clonotype was observed many times. The chain links TRBV29-1 to TRBJ2-2, with D perhaps TRBD1 or TRBD2 (5 bases each). The germline V gene encodes CDR1 SQVTM and CDR2 ANQGSEA. V shed 5 bases and J shed 1 base, with 8 bases lying between them. The CDR3 consists of 13 residues. CDR3 residues: CSVRDGNTGELFF. CDR3 sequence (DNA): TGCAGCGTTAGGGACGGGAACACCGGGGAGCTGTTTTTT.

This clonotype was picked up many times. This rearrangement joins TRBV12-3 or TRBV12-4 to TRBJ1-1; 8 positions agree with TRBD1. The trim removed 5 bases at V and 6 bases at J, leaving 11 bases unmatched. The CDR3 loop spans 15 amino acids. This CDR3 reads CASSLTGGQISEAFF. The CDR3 DNA is TGTGCCAGCAGTCTAACAGGGGGTCAGATCTCTGAAGCTTTCTTT.

This clonotype was counted ten times or more. J is TRBJ2-4 and V is TRBV15, with D perhaps TRBD2 (5 bases). Germline V CDR1 and CDR2: LNHNV, YYDKDF (reference sequence). Between the trimmed V and J ends, which lost 5 bases and 6 bases, there was a span of 17 bases. The CDR3 is 15 amino acids. This CDR3 is CATSSRGGSLNIQYF. The CDR3 region has the DNA TGTGCCACCAGCTCTCGTGGAGGCTCCCTAAACATTCAGTACTTC.

This chain uses TRBV29-1 with TRBJ2-7; the D is unclear. Germline V gives CDR1 SQVTM, CDR2 ANQGSEA. Trimming left V 6 bases short and J 4 bases short, with 10 bases between. The CDR3 has 11 amino acids. CDR3 sequence: CSVKWRYEQYF. CDR3 sequence (DNA): TGCAGCGTGAAGTGGCGATACGAGCAGTACTTC.

About this clonotype: A single base separates this from a much larger clone, so it may be a read error. The chain uses TRBV7-9 and TRBJ2-7; D gene unclear. The CDR3 runs to 13 residues. Germline V gene data show CDR1 as SEHNR and CDR2 as FQNEAQ (reference sequence). The CDR3 spells CASGFPANYEQYF. CDR3 nucleotide sequence: TGTGCCAGCGGCTTCCCGGCGAACTACGAGCAGTACTTC. The variable domain in full, completed from reference TRBV7-9 and TRBJ2-7, reads DTGVSQNPRHKITKRGQNVTFRCDPISEHNRLYWYRQTLGQGPEFLTYFQNEAQLEKSRLLSDRFSAERPKGSFSTLEIQRTEQGDSAMYLCASGFPANYEQYFGPGTRLTVT.

At least ten counts were recorded for this clonotype. The J gene is TRBJ2-3, the V gene TRBV19; D remains ambiguous. V lost 5 bases and J 1 base, leaving 7 bases between the germline ends. Germline V lookup: CDR1 LNHDA, CDR2 SQIVND (reference sequence). The CDR3 spans 13 residues. CDR3 in DNA: TGTGCCAGTAGTGTCCACGGCACAGATACGCAGTATTTT. Protein sequence: CASSVHGTDTQYF.

This clonotype has a handful of counts. The chain employs TRBV27 and TRBJ1-2; D call uncertain. V was cut by 1 base and J by 6 bases, with 12 bases left in between. CDR3 size: 14 residues. From germline, CDR1 is MNHEY and CDR2 SMNVEV (reference sequence). The CDR3 DNA follows: TGTGCCAGCAGTTTATATGGAGGGAACGATGGCTACACCTTC. It encodes CASSLYGGNDGYTF.

This clonotype showed up many times. The chain links TRBV7-2 to TRBJ1-3; 7 nucleotides line up with TRBD1. The V segment lost 5 bases and the J segment 0 bases; nucleotides outside the gene matches: 4. The CDR3 covers 15 residues. CDR1 SGHTA and CDR2 FQGNSA come from the germline V gene. The CDR3 loop is CASSEGTASGNTIYF. For the CDR3, the DNA is TGTGCCAGCAGCGAAGGGACAGCCTCTGGAAACACCATATATTTT.

The chain couples TRBV4-2 to TRBJ2-5; D tentatively fits TRBD1 or TRBD2 (6 bases each). CDR3 size: 16 residues. Germline CDR1 LGHNA, CDR2 YNFKEQ. Deletions cut 0 bases from V and 5 bases from J, with 16 bases between. CDR3 in amino acids: CASSQDWGALSETQYF. Written as DNA, the CDR3 is TGTGCCAGCAGCCAAGACTGGGGGGCCCTCAGCGAGACCCAGTACTTC.

This clonotype showed up many times. V usage is TRBV9 and J usage is TRBJ1-6; no reliable D call. The CDR3 has 17 residues. Trimming cost V 3 bases and J 7 bases, with 20 bases left between them. Germline V gene sequence: CDR1 SGDLS, CDR2 YYNGEE. The CDR3 coding sequence is TGTGCCAGCAGCGGAAGGGAGGGTTCCCTTTTAAATTCACCCCTCCACTTT. Translated, it gives CASSGREGSLLNSPLHF.

In its sample, this clonotype was seen many times. The J gene is TRBJ2-7, the V gene TRBV7-9; 16 positions match TRBD2. Germline values: CDR1 SEHNR, CDR2 FQNEAQ (reference sequence). The V segment lost 5 bases and the J segment 0 bases; nucleotides outside the gene matches: 7. The CDR3 spans 18 residues. CDR3 coding DNA: TGTGCCAGCAGCCCGGGACTAGCGGGGGGGATCTACTCCTACGAGCAGTACTTC. Translated, it gives CASSPGLAGGIYSYEQYF.